Described below is a single T cell receptor beta chain sequence and its context. The antigen remains undetermined. Assay: immunoSEQ multiplex PCR; the TCRdb copy retains only in-frame clones and omits some. The sample contains 150,000 to 200,000 clones, around nine tenths of which appear only once. This sample was taken from a study of lymphopenia after photon versus proton radiotherapy. Overall study findings and caveats: Survival link was tested only in deceased patients; proton benefit remains a possibility. Oligoclonal CD8+ Temra expansion after nadir drove photon patients' diversity drop.

Source: peripheral blood, taken from a patient treated with photon-based radiotherapy. The sequence derives from a man in his fifties with gastric cancer.

The CDR3 region is CASSTGLARSTSTDTQYF. CDR3 coding DNA: TGTGCCAGTAGTACTGGACTAGCGAGATCTACTAGCACAGATACGCAGTATTTT. This sequence joins TRBV19 and TRBJ2-3, with 9 positions matching TRBD2. The CDR3 sequence is 18 residues long. Germline values: CDR1 LNHDA, CDR2 SQIVND (reference sequence). Losses at the gene ends were 4 bases for V and 0 bases for J; bases not matched to a gene: 11. Variable domain in full (rest from reference TRBV19 and TRBJ2-3): DGGITQSPKYLFRKEGQNVTLSCEQNLNHDAMYWYRQDPGQGLRLIYYSQIVNDFQKGDIAEGYSVSREKKESFPLTVTSAQKNPTAFYLCASSTGLARSTSTDTQYFGPGTRLTVL.